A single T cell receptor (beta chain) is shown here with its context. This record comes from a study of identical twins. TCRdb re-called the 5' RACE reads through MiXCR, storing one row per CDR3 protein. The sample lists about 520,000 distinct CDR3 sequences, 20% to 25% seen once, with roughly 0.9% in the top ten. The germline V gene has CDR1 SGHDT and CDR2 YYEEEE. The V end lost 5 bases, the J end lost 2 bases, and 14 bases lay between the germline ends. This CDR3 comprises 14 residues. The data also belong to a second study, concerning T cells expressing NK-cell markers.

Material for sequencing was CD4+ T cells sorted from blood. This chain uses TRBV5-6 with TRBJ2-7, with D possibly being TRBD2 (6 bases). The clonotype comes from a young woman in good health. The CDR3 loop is CASRKIGGPYEQYF. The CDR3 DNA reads TGTGCCAGCAGAAAGATCGGAGGGCCCTACGAGCAGTACTTC. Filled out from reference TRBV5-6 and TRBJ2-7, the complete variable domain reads DAGVTQSPTHLIKTRGQQVTLRCSPKSGHDTVSWYQQALGQGPQFIFQYYEEEERQRGNFPDRFSGHQFPNYSSELNVNALLLGDSALYLCASRKIGGPYEQYFGPGTRLTVT.